This record concerns one TCR beta chain sequence. Its specificity is unknown. The germline gives CDR1 SGHVS, CDR2 FNYEAQ. This CDR3 has 19 amino acids. V lost 2 bases, J lost 0 bases, and 23 bases lay in between. TCRdb reanalysed the reads using MiXCR and keeps one entry per CDR3 protein. The table records around 780 distinct CDR3 sequences, 85% to 90% of them present only once. PBMCs provided the RNA from which the TCR library was made. An endocrinology unit in Xi'an, China, supplied the patients. This entry comes from a study of regulatory T cells in long-lasting Graves disease. Study-wide points: A reduction in accuracy may have resulted from the small sample size. Gene preferences differed: TRBV28, TRBJ1-2, TRBJ2-5 in persistent cases.

The clonotype originates from a man between 18 and 29 years old with Graves disease. The sample here was peripheral blood mononuclear cells (PBMCs), taken with antithyroid drug treatment, in newly diagnosed or persistent Graves disease (not recorded which). The rearrangement joins TRBV7-6 to TRBJ2-7; D not resolved. The CDR3 DNA reads TGTGCCAGCAGCTTATTTTCCGTGGGGTCTCTAACCCCCTCCTACGAGCAGTACTTC. Translated, it gives CASSLFSVGSLTPSYEQYF.